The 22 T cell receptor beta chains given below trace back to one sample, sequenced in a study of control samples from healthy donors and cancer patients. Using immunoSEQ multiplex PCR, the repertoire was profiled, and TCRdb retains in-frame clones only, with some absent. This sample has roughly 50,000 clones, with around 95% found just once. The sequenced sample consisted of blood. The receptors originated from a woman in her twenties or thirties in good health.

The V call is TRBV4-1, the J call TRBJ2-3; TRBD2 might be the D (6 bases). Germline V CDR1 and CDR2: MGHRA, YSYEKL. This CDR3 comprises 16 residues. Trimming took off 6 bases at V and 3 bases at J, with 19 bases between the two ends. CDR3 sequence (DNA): TGCGCCAGCAGTGGAGGGCGGGACCCAACAACAGATACGCAGTATTTT. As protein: CASSGGRDPTTDTQYF.

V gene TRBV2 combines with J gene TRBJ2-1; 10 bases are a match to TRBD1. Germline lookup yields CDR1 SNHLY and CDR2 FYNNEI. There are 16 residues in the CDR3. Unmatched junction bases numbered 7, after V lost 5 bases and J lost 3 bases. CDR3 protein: CASSRGGQGGYNEQFF. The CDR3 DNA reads TGTGCCAGCAGTCGAGGCGGACAGGGGGGCTACAATGAGCAGTTCTTC.

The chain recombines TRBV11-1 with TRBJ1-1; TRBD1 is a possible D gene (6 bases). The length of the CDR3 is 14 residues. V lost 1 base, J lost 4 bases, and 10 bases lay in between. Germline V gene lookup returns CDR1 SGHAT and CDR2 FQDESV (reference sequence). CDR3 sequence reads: CASSLVRGLTEAFF. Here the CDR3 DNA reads TGTGCCAGCAGCTTAGTCCGGGGGCTCACTGAAGCTTTCTTT.

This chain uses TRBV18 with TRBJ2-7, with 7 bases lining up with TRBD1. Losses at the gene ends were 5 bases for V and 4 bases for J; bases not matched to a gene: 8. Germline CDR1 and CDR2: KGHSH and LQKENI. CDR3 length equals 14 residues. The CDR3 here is CASSERQGDYEQYF. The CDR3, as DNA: TGTGCCAGCTCAGAAAGACAGGGCGATTACGAGCAGTACTTC.

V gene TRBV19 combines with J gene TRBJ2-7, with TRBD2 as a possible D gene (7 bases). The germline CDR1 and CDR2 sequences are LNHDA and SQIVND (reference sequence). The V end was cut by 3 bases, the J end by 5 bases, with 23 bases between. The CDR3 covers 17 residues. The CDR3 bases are TGTGCCAGTAGTATTACAGGGTTGGGGGCGGGAGTCAACGAGCAGTACTTC. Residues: CASSITGLGAGVNEQYF.

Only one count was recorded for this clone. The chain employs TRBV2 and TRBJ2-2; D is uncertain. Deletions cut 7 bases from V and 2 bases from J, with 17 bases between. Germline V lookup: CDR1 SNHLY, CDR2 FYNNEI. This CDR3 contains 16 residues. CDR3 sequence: CASTLEALLNTGELFF. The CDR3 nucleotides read TGTGCCAGCACTTTAGAAGCCCTCTTAAACACCGGGGAGCTGTTTTTT.

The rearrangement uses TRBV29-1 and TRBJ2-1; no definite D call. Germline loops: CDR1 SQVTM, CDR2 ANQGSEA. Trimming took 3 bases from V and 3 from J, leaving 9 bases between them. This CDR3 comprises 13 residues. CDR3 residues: CSVEGGDYNEQFF. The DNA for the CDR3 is TGCAGCGTTGAGGGTGGGGACTACAATGAGCAGTTCTTC.

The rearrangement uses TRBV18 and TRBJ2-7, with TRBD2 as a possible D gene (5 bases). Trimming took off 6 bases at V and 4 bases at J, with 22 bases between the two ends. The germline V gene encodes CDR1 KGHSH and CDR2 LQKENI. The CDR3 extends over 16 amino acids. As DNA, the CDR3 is TGTGCCAGCTCGCCCATATTGAGGACTGAGAAGTACGAGCAGTACTTC. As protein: CASSPILRTEKYEQYF.

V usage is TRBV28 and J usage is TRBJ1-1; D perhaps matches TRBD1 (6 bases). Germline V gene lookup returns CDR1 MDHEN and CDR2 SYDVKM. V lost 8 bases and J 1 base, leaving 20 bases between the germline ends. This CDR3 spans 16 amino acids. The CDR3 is CASGLTQGQTNTEAFF. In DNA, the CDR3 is TGTGCCAGCGGACTTACTCAGGGGCAGACGAACACTGAAGCTTTCTTT.

The chain's CDR3 is CSASYYNEQFF. The CDR3 DNA reads as TGCAGTGCTTCATACTACAATGAGCAGTTCTTC. V and J are TRBV20-1 and TRBJ2-1; D gene unclear. This CDR3 spans 11 amino acids. Trimming cost V 5 bases and J 3 bases, with 5 bases left between them. Germline V gives CDR1 DFQATT, CDR2 SNEGSKA (reference sequence).

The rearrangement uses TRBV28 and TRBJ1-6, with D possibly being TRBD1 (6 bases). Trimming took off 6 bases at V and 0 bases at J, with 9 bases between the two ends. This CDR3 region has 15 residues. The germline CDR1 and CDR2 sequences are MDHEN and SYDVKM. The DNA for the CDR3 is TGTGCCAGCAGAGACAGGCCCTCCTATAATTCACCCCTCCACTTT. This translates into CASRDRPSYNSPLHF.

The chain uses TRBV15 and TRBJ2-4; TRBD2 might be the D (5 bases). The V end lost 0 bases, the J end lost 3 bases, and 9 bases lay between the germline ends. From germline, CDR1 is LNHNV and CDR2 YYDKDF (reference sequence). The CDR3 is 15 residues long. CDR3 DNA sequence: TGTGCCACCAGCAGAGAGAAGGGAGTCAAAAACATTCAGTACTTC. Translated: CATSREKGVKNIQYF.

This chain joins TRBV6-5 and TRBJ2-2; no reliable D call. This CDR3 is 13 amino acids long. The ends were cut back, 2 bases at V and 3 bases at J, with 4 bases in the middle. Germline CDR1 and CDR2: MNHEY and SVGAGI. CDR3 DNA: TGTGCCAGCAGTTACCAGGACACCGGGGAGCTGTTTTTT. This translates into CASSYQDTGELFF.

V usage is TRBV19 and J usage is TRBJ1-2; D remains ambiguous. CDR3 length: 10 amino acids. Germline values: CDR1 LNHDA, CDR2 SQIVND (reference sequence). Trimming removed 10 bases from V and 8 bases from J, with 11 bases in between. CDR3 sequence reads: CATLAGGYTF. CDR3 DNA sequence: TGTGCCACCTTAGCCGGGGGCTACACCTTC.

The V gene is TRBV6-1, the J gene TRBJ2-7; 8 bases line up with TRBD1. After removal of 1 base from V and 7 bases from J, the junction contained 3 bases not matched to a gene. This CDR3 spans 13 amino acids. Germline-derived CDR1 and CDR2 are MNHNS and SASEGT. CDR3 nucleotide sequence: TGTGCCAGCAGTGAAGGCGACAGGGGAGAGCAGTACTTC. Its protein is CASSEGDRGEQYF.

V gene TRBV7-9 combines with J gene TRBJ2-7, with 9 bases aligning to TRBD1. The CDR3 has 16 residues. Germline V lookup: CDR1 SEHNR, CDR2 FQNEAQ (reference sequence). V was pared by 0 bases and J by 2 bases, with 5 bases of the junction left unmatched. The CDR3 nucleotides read TGTGCCAGCAGCTTAGCCTTTGGGACAGGGCCCTACGAGCAGTACTTC. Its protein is CASSLAFGTGPYEQYF.

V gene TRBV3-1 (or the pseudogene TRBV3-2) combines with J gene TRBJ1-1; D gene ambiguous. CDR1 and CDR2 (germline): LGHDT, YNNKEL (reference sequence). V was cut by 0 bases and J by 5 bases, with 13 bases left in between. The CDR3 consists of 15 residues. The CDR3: CASSQDLSGWTEAFF. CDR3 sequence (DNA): TGTGCCAGCAGCCAAGATCTATCGGGCTGGACTGAAGCTTTCTTT.

The CDR3 DNA sequence: TGCGCCAGCAGCTTGGTAGCGGGAGCGGTAGATACGCAGTATTTT. This sequence encodes CASSLVAGAVDTQYF. The chain links TRBV5-1 to TRBJ2-3, with 9 bases fitting TRBD2. Germline CDR1 reads SGHRS; CDR2 reads YFSETQ. With V trimmed by 0 bases and J by 5 bases, 4 bases remained unmatched. This CDR3 has 15 residues.

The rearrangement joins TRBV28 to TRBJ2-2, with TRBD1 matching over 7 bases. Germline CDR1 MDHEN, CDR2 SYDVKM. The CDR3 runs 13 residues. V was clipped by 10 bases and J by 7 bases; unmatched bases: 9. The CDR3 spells CATNTGVIGELFF. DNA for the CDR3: TGTGCCACCAATACAGGGGTGATCGGGGAGCTGTTTTTT.

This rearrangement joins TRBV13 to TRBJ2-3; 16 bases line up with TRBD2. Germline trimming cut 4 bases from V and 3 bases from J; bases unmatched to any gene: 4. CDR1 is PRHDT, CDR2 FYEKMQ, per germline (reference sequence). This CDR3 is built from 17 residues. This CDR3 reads CASSSGLAGGPTDTQYF. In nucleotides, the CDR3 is TGTGCCAGCAGCTCGGGACTAGCGGGAGGGCCTACAGATACGCAGTATTTT.

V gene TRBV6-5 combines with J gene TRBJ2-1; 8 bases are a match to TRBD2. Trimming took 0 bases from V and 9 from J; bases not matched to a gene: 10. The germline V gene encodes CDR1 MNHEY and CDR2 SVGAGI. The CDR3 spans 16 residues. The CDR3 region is CASSYSWGAGGGEQFF. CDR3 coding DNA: TGTGCCAGCAGTTACTCGTGGGGGGCGGGAGGTGGTGAGCAGTTCTTC.

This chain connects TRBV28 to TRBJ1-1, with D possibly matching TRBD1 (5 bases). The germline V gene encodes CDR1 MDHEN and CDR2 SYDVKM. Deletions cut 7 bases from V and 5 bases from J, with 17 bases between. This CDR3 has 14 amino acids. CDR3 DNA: TGTGCCAGCACCGAGGCGGGGGGGGTGACTGAAGCTTTCTTT. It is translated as CASTEAGGVTEAFF.